This entry concerns a single T cell receptor (beta chain). CDR3 size: 14 residues. Germline CDR1 is MNHEY and CDR2 is SVGAGI. V lost 5 bases, J lost 4 bases, and 8 bases stayed unmatched. This sample is drawn from a study of shared T cell receptors in the human thymus. Method: immunoSEQ multiplex PCR; TCRdb's copy keeps in-frame clones and lacks some. The sample carries hundreds of thousands of clones, roughly 88% recorded once. These same records also appear under a second study, on human thymus T cells.

The source is a boy under two years old with a congenital heart defect. The sample consisted of thymocytes. J is TRBJ2-7 and V is TRBV6-5; 7 bases line up with TRBD1. The CDR3 DNA sequence: TGTGCCAGCAGTCTCCGGGACAGCACTTACGAGCAGTACTTC. Encoded protein: CASSLRDSTYEQYF.